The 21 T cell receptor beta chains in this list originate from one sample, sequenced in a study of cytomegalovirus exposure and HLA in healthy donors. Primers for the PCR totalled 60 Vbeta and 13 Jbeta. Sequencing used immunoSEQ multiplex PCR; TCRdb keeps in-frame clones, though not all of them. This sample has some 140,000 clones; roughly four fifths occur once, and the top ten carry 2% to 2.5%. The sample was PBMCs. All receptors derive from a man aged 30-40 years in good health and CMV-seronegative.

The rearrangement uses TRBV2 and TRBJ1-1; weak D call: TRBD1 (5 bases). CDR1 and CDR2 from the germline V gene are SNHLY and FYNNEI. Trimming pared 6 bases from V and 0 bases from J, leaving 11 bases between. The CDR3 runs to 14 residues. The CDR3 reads CASRGDSLNTEAFF. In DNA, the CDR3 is TGTGCCAGCAGAGGCGACAGCTTGAACACTGAAGCTTTCTTT.

The CDR3 reads CAWTTGFEQYF. The CDR3 DNA sequence: TGTGCCTGGACGACAGGGTTCGAGCAGTACTTC. The chain links TRBV30 to TRBJ2-7; 7 positions match TRBD1. Trimming removed 4 bases from V and 6 bases from J; junction bases left unmatched: 3. The CDR3 contains 11 residues. The germline V gene has CDR1 GTSNPN and CDR2 SVGIG (reference sequence).

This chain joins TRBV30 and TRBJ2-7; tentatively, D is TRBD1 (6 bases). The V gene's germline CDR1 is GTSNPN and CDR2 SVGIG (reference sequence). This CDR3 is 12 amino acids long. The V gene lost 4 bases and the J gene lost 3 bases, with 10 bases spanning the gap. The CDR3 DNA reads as TGTGCCTGGACCAGGGGCGGCTACGAGCAGTACTTC. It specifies CAWTRGGYEQYF.

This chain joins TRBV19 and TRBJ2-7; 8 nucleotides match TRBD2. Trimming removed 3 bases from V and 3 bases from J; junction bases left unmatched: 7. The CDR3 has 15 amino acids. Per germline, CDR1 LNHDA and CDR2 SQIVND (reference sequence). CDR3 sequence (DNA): TGTGCCAGTAGTATCACCCTAGCGGGTTTCTACGAGCAGTACTTC. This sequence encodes CASSITLAGFYEQYF.

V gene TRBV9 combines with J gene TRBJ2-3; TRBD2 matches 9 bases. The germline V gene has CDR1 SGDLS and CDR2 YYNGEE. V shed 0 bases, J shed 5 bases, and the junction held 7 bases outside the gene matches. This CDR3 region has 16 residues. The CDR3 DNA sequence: TGTGCCAGCAGCGTAGGCCTAGCGGGACCCCAAGATACGCAGTATTTT. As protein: CASSVGLAGPQDTQYF.

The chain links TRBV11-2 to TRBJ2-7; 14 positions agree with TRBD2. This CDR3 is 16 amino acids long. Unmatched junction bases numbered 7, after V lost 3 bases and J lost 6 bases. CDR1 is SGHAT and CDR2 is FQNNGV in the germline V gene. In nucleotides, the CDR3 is TGTGCCAGCAGCTTCACGGGACTAGCGGGAGATACCGAGCAGTACTTC. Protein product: CASSFTGLAGDTEQYF.

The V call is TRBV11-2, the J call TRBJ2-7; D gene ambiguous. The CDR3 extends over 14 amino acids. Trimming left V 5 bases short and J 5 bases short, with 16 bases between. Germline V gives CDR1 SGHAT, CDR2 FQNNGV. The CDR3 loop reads CASSTKVIVDEQYF. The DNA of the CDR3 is TGTGCCAGCAGCACAAAAGTTATTGTGGACGAGCAGTACTTC.

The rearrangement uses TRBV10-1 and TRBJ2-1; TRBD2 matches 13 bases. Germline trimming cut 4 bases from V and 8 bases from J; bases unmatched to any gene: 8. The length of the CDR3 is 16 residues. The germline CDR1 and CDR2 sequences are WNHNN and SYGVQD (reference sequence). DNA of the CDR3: TGCGCCAGCAGTGCCCAACTAGCGGGAGGGCGGCATGAGCAGTTCTTC. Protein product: CASSAQLAGGRHEQFF.

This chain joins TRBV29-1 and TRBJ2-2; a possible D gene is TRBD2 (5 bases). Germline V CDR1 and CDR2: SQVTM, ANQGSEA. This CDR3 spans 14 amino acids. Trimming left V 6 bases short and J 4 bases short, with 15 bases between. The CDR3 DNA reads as TGCAGCGTGAGGGAAGGGCGGATCACCGGGGAGCTGTTTTTT. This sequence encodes CSVREGRITGELFF.

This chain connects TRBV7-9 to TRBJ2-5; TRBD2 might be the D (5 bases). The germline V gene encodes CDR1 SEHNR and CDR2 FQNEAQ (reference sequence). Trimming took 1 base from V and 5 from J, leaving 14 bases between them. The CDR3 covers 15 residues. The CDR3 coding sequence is TGTGCCAGCAGCTTAGGGGCAGGCGGCGGGGAGACCCAGTACTTC. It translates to CASSLGAGGGETQYF. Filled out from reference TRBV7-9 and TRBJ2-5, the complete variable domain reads DTGVSQNPRHKITKRGQNVTFRCDPISEHNRLYWYRQTLGQGPEFLTYFQNEAQLEKSRLLSDRFSAERPKGSFSTLEIQRTEQGDSAMYLCASSLGAGGGETQYFGPGTRLLVL.

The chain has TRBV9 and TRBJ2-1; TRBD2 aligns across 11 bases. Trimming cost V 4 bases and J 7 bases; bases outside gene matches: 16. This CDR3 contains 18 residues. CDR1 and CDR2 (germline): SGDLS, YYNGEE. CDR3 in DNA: TGTGCCAGCAGCCCCAGAAGCTCACCTAGCGGGAGGAAGAATGAGCAGTTCTTC. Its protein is CASSPRSSPSGRKNEQFF.

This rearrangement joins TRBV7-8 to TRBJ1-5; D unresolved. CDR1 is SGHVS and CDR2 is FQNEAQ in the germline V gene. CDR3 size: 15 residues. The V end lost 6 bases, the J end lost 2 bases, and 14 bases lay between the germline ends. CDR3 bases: TGTGCCAGCAGTTGGTCGCAGGCTGGCAATCAGCCCCAGCATTTT. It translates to CASSWSQAGNQPQHF.

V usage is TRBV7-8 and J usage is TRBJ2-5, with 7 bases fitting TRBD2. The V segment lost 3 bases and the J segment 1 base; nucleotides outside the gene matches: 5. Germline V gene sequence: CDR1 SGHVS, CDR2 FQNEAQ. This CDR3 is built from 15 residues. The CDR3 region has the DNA TGTGCCAGCAGCTTGGTACTAGCGACCCAAGAGACCCAGTACTTC. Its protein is CASSLVLATQETQYF.

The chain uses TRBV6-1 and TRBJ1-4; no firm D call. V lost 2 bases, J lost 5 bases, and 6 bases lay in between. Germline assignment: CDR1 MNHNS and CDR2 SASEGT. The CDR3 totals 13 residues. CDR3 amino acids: CASSEQRNEKLFF. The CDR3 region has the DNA TGTGCCAGCAGTGAACAACGGAATGAAAAACTGTTTTTT.

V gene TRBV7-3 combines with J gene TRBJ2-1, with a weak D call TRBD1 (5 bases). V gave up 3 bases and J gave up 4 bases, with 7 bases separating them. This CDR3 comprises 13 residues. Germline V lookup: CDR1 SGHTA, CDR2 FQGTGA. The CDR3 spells CASSFAGYNEQFF. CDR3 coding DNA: TGTGCCAGCAGCTTCGCAGGGTACAATGAGCAGTTCTTC.

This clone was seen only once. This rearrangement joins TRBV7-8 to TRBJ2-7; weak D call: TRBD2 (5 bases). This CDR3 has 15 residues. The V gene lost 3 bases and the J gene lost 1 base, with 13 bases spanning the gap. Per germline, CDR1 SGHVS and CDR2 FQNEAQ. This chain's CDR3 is CASSFPATGSYEQYF. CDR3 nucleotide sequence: TGTGCCAGCAGCTTCCCCGCGACGGGGTCCTACGAGCAGTACTTC.

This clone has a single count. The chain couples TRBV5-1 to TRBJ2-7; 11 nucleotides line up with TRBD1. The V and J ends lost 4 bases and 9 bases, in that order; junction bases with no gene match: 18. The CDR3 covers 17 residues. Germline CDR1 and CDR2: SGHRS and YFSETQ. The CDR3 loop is CASSLGPLGQGVMAQYF. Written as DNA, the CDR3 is TGCGCCAGCAGCCTTGGCCCTTTGGGACAGGGGGTCATGGCGCAGTACTTC.

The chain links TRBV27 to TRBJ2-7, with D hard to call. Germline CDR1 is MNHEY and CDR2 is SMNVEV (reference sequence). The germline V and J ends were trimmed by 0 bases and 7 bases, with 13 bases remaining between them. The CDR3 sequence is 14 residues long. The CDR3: CASSLSPSNKEQYF. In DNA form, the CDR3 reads TGTGCCAGCAGTTTATCCCCCTCTAATAAGGAGCAGTACTTC.

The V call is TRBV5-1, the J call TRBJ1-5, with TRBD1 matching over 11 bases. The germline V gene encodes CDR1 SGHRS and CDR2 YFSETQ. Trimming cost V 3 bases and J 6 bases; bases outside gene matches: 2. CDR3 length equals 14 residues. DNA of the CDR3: TGCGCCAGCAGCTCCGGGACAGGGGGTCAGCCCCAGCATTTT. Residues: CASSSGTGGQPQHF. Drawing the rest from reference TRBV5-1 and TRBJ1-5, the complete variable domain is KAGVTQTPRYLIKTRGQQVTLSCSPISGHRSVSWYQQTPGQGLQFLFEYFSETQRNKGNFPGRFSGRQFSNSRSEMNVSTLELGDSALYLCASSSGTGGQPQHFGDGTRLSIL.

CDR3 nucleotide sequence: TGTGCCAGCAGCTTGGTTGGGGGGGGGACCTACGAGCAGTACTTC. Translating gives CASSLVGGGTYEQYF. The rearrangement joins TRBV5-5 to TRBJ2-5, with TRBD2 identical over 7 bases. The DNA matches TRBJ2-7 better at its end, which makes the J call doubtful. This CDR3 is 15 amino acids long. In germline, CDR1 is SGHKS, CDR2 YYEKEE (reference sequence).

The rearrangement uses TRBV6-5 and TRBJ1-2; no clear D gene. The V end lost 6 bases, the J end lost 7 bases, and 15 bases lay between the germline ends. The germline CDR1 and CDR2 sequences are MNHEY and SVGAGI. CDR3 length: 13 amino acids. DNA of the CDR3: TGTGCCAGCAGCCGACAACCGGAGGTTGGCTACACCTTC. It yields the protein CASSRQPEVGYTF.